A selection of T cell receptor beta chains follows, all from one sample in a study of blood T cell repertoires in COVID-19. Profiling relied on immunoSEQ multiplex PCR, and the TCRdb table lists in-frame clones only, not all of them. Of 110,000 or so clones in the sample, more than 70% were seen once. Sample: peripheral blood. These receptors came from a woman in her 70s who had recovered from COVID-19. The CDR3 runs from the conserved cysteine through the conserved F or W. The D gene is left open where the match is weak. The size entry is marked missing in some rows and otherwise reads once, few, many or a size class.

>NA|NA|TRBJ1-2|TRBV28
TGTGCCAGCAGTTTAGGCAGGGGCTATGGCTACACCTTC
CASSLGRGYGYTF
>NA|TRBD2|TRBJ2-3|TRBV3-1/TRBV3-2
TGTGCCAGCGCTGCGGGGGGGAGGCATACGCAGTATTTT
CASAAGGRHTQYF
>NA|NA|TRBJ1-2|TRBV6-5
TGTGCCAGCAGTTACTCTGCAGGTCAGGGAGGCTATGGCTACACCTTC
CASSYSAGQGGYGYTF
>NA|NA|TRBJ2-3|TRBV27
TGTGCCAGCAGTTTGGGCCGGGATACGCAGTATTTT
CASSLGRDTQYF
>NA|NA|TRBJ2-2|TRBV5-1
TGCGCCAGCAGCTTGGACGGGGGGCAAGGCGGGGAGCTGTTTTTT
CASSLDGGQGGELFF
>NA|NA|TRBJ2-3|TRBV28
TGTGCCAGCAGTCCCCCTGGCGGGCTCACAGATACGCAGTATTTT
CASSPPGGLTDTQYF
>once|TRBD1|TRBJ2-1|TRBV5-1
TGCGCCAGCAGCCCAGGGACAGGGGGCTCCTACAATGAGCAGTTCTTC
CASSPGTGGSYNEQFF
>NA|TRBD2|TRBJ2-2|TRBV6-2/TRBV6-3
TGTGCCAGCAGTTACCCCACTAGCGGGATAAGGAAAACCGGGGAGCTGTTTTTT
CASSYPTSGIRKTGELFF
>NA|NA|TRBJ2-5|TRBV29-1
TGCAGCGTTACCCGCGACAGCGCGTACCAAGAGACCCAGTACTTC
CSVTRDSAYQETQYF
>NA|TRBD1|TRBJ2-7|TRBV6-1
TGTGCCAGCAGTTCACTCACAGGGGGCTACGAGCAGTACTTC
CASSSLTGGYEQYF
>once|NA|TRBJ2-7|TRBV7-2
TGTGCCAGCAGCTTAGCAGGGGCGAGCTCCTACGAGCAGTACTTC
CASSLAGASSYEQYF
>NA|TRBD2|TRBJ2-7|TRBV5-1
TGCGCCAGCAGCTTGGAACTAGCGGGGGCCGGCGAGCAGTACTTC
CASSLELAGAGEQYF
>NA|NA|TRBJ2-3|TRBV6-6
TGTGCCAGCAAAGAGGGGGGGTCGGACACAGATACGCAGTATTTT
CASKEGGSDTDTQYF
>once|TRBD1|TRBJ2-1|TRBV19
TGTGCCAGTAGTATCTCCGGACAGGGGGGAGCTAGGGCTGAGCAGTTCTTC
CASSISGQGGARAEQFF
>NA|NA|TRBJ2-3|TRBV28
TGTGCCAGCAGTTGGCCAGGGGCAGATACGCAGTATTTT
CASSWPGADTQYF
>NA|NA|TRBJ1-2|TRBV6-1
TGTGCCAGCAGTGAGCCTAGCTATGGCTACACCTTC
CASSEPSYGYTF
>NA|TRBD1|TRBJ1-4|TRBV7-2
TGTGCCAGCAGCCCCCGGGCAGGGGGGACCGAAAAACTGTTTTTT
CASSPRAGGTEKLFF
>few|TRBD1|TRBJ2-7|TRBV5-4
TGTGCCAGCAGCTTCGGGACAGCCTACGAGCAGTACTTC
CASSFGTAYEQYF
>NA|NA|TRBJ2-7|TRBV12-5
TGTGCTAGTGGTCTCCCTGAGAGGATTTCCTACGAGCAGTACTTC
CASGLPERISYEQYF
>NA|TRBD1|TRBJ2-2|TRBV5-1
TGCGCCAGCAGACGTACAGGGGGTGACACCGGGGAGCTGTTTTTT
CASRRTGGDTGELFF
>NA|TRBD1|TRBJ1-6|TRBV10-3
TGTGCCAGCGAACCGGGACAGGGAAGATCACCCCTCCACTTT
CASEPGQGRSPLHF
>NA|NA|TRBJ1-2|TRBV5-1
TGCGCCAGCAGACCTGACAGGACCTATGGCTACACCTTC
CASRPDRTYGYTF
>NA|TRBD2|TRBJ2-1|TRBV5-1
TGCGCCAGCAGCCTCCTAGCGGGAGCATGGAATGAGCAGTTCTTC
CASSLLAGAWNEQFF
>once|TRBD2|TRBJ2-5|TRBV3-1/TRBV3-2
TGTGCCAGCAGCCAATGGCTAGCGGGCGAGGAGACCCAGTACTTC
CASSQWLAGEETQYF